This T cell receptor (beta chain) came from a study of OX40 agonist ivuxolimab in advanced cancers. Study summary: Participants could have had prior anti-PD-1, anti-PD-L1 or anti-CTLA-4 therapy, and 40% had some.

Whole-study findings and limits: On average, a greater number of expanded clones characterised CD8+ T cells relative to CD4+.

The CDR3 is 16 residues long. The V gene lost 7 bases and the J gene lost 0 bases, with 13 bases spanning the gap. CDR1 and CDR2 from the germline V gene are LNHDA and SQIVND (reference sequence). Using immunoSEQ multiplex PCR, the repertoire was profiled, and TCRdb retains in-frame clones only, with some absent. Found here are about 110,000 clones, 90% of them singletons; the top ten hold about 0.5%. Enrollment shut out patients with autoimmune disease history or systemic immunosuppression. Peripheral blood came from all dose cohorts at three timepoints. This clone showed up just once. Its antigen is not identified.

The sequencing used CD4+ or CD8+ T cells sorted from blood, collected in a trial of the OX40 agonist ivuxolimab. This chain uses TRBV19 with TRBJ2-6; D might be TRBD2 (6 bases). The TCR was taken from an adult with an advanced solid tumor such as melanoma, head and neck, liver or kidney cancer. The CDR3 is CASTTGDSSGANVLTF. The CDR3, as DNA: TGTGCCAGTACAACGGGGGATAGCTCTGGGGCCAACGTCCTGACTTTC.